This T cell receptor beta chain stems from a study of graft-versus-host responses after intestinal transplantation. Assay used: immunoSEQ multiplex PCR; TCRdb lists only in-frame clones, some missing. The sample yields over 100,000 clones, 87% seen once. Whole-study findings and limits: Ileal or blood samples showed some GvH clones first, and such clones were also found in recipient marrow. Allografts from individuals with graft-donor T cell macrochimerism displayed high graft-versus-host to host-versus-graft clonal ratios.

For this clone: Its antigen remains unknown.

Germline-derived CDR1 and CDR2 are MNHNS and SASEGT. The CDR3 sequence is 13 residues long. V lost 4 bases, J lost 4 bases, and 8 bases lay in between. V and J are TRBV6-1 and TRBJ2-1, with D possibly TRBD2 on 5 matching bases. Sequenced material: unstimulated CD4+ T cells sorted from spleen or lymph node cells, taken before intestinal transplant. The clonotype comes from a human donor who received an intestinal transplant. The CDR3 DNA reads TGTGCCAGCAGTGCGACGGGATACAATGAGCAGTTCTTC. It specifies CASSATGYNEQFF.